The 26 T cell receptor beta chains below were found in one sample sequenced in a study of shared clonotypes between healthy human individuals. Only CD45RO-negative cells positively selected for CCR7 counted as naive CD8 cells, so terminally differentiated effector memory CD45RA+ cells were excluded. TCRdb keeps only in-frame clones here, not all; method: immunoSEQ multiplex PCR. The repertoire holds about 2.2 million clones, 85% to 95% seen once, with under 2% in the top ten. Input material: naive CD8+ T cells from PBMCs. These receptors were collected from a man younger than 35 in good health. Some clones in this sample may be carry-over from other donors' samples.

V is TRBV2 and J is TRBJ2-3; D call uncertain. This CDR3 has 10 amino acids. CDR1 and CDR2 (germline): SNHLY, FYNNEI. V shed 7 bases and J shed 8 bases, with 7 bases lying between them. CDR3 residues: CASIGATQYF. Written as DNA, the CDR3 is TGTGCCAGCATAGGAGCTACGCAGTATTTT.

A note on this clone: Other DNA sequences in this specimen translate into the identical CDR3. The chain has TRBV9 and TRBJ1-5; TRBD1 might be the D (5 bases). The CDR3 contains 15 residues. The V gene's germline CDR1 is SGDLS and CDR2 YYNGEE. V lost 0 bases to trimming and J lost 2 bases, with 9 bases between them. The CDR3 nucleotides are TGTGCCAGCAGCGTAGGAGGGGCGGGCAATCAGCCCCAGCATTTT. It yields the protein CASSVGGAGNQPQHF. Drawing the rest from reference TRBV9 and TRBJ1-5, the complete variable domain is DSGVTQTPKHLITATGQRVTLRCSPRSGDLSVYWYQQSLDQGLQFLIQYYNGEERAKGNILERFSAQQFPDLHSELNLSSLELGDSALYFCASSVGGAGNQPQHFGDGTRLSIL.

The V and J genes are TRBV10-3 and TRBJ1-4; no reliable D call. Germline V gene data show CDR1 as ENHRY and CDR2 as SYGVKD. The CDR3 covers 13 residues. The ends were cut back, 7 bases at V and 8 bases at J, with 14 bases in the middle. The CDR3 DNA reads as TGTGCCATCACCCCGGACTTGTCCGAAAAACTGTTTTTT. Translated: CAITPDLSEKLFF.

The chain uses TRBV2 and TRBJ2-3, with 8 bases fitting TRBD2. Germline trimming cut 4 bases from V and 6 bases from J; bases unmatched to any gene: 9. Germline lookup yields CDR1 SNHLY and CDR2 FYNNEI. The CDR3 has 15 amino acids. The CDR3 sequence is CASSGSSGFSDTQYF. The CDR3 DNA is TGTGCCAGCAGTGGGTCTAGCGGGTTCTCTGATACGCAGTATTTT.

The chain joins TRBV4-3 to TRBJ2-7; D may match TRBD1 or TRBD2 (5 bases each). This CDR3 has 14 amino acids. Germline V gene data show CDR1 as LGHNA and CDR2 as YSLEER. V was pared by 0 bases and J by 2 bases, with 8 bases between. CDR3 residues: CASSQELGAYEQYF. CDR3 in DNA: TGCGCCAGCAGCCAAGAGTTGGGGGCCTACGAGCAGTACTTC.

This clone was counted a single time. V is TRBV5-5 and J is TRBJ2-7; D gene uncertain. V was cut by 0 bases and J by 2 bases, with 9 bases left in between. The germline gives CDR1 SGHKS, CDR2 YYEKEE (reference sequence). The CDR3 is made up of 14 amino acids. CDR3 DNA: TGTGCCAGCAGCTTGGGGGATCCAGCCTACGAGCAGTACTTC. Translated, it gives CASSLGDPAYEQYF.

The J gene is TRBJ2-3, the V gene TRBV6-5; 9 bases are shared with TRBD2. V shed 2 bases and J 2 bases; nucleotides not matched to a gene: 5. Germline loops: CDR1 MNHEY, CDR2 SVGAGI. The CDR3 extends over 16 amino acids. For the CDR3, the DNA is TGTGCCAGCAGTTACCTCGCGGGAGGGGACACAGATACGCAGTATTTT. Translating gives CASSYLAGGDTDTQYF.

The V call is TRBV7-9, the J call TRBJ1-5; TRBD1 might be the D (6 bases). This CDR3 has 15 residues. CDR1 is SEHNR, CDR2 FQNEAQ, per germline (reference sequence). The V end was cut by 5 bases, the J end by 4 bases, with 15 bases between. CDR3 region: CASSPPGTSNQPQHF. CDR3 sequence (DNA): TGTGCCAGCAGCCCGCCAGGGACATCGAATCAGCCCCAGCATTTT.

The genes are TRBV6-1 and TRBJ2-5, with D possibly TRBD2 on 5 matching bases. Germline CDR1 is MNHNS and CDR2 is SASEGT. The V end lost 7 bases, the J end lost 3 bases, and 15 bases lay between the germline ends. This CDR3 region has 14 residues. CDR3 sequence: CASTQPGKKETQYF. The CDR3 DNA is TGTGCCAGCACCCAACCGGGGAAAAAAGAGACCCAGTACTTC.

About this clone: The same CDR3 can be traced to other DNA sequences in this sample. The chain recombines TRBV7-9 with TRBJ2-7; D is unclear. V lost 1 base and J lost 4, with 8 bases in between. The V gene's germline CDR1 is SEHNR and CDR2 FQNEAQ (reference sequence). The CDR3 extends over 13 amino acids. Here the CDR3 DNA reads TGTGCCAGCAGCTTAGGTGGGCAGTACGAGCAGTACTTC. Protein sequence: CASSLGGQYEQYF.

On this clone itself: Other DNA sequences in the same sample also yield this CDR3. The rearrangement links TRBV4-1 to TRBJ1-1; the D is unclear. Per germline, CDR1 MGHRA and CDR2 YSYEKL. V lost 4 bases to trimming and J lost 5 bases, with 5 bases between them. The CDR3 length is 11 residues. CDR3 sequence (DNA): TGCGCCAGCAGCCGAGGGACTGAAGCTTTCTTT. Translating gives CASSRGTEAFF.

The count of this clone is one. This chain's CDR3 is CASSQGGTEAFF. CDR3 nucleotide sequence: TGTGCCAGCAGTCAGGGCGGTACTGAAGCTTTCTTT. The V gene is TRBV6-1, the J gene TRBJ1-1, with D tentatively TRBD1 (5 bases). This CDR3 has 12 amino acids. Germline V gene sequence: CDR1 MNHNS, CDR2 SASEGT. V was pared by 5 bases and J by 5 bases, with 9 bases between.

The genes are TRBV6-1 and TRBJ2-7; D ambiguous. The CDR3 extends over 13 amino acids. CDR1 is MNHNS and CDR2 is SASEGT in the germline V gene. The V and J ends lost 10 bases and 2 bases respectively, with 15 bases between them. CDR3 protein: CATTSVPAYEQYF. The CDR3 DNA reads TGTGCCACCACTTCGGTCCCGGCCTACGAGCAGTACTTC.

Note on this clone: In the same sample, other DNA sequences code for this CDR3. The rearrangement uses TRBV9 and TRBJ2-7; D gene ambiguous. Between the trimmed V and J ends, which lost 2 bases and 7 bases, there was a span of 7 bases. Germline V gene lookup returns CDR1 SGDLS and CDR2 YYNGEE. This CDR3 has 11 residues. CDR3 DNA: TGTGCCAGCAGCGTGGGCGGAGAGCAGTACTTC. It is translated as CASSVGGEQYF.

V gene TRBV6-1 combines with J gene TRBJ2-7; D uncertain. This CDR3 comprises 17 residues. V was clipped by 2 bases and J by 3 bases, with 20 bases between them. Looked up from germline, CDR1 is MNHNS and CDR2 is SASEGT. As DNA, the CDR3 is TGTGCCAGCAGTGAATTAAAGGGCTCATCGGCTGACTACGAGCAGTACTTC. Translating it yields CASSELKGSSADYEQYF.

This chain joins TRBV7-2 and TRBJ2-7; D is ambiguous. The germline V gene encodes CDR1 SGHTA and CDR2 FQGNSA. The germline V and J ends were trimmed by 1 base and 2 bases, with 12 bases remaining between them. The CDR3 consists of 15 residues. CDR3 amino acids: CASSLVEGAPYEQYF. In DNA, the CDR3 is TGTGCCAGCAGCTTAGTTGAAGGTGCGCCCTACGAGCAGTACTTC.

The chain couples TRBV27 to TRBJ2-1; the D gene is possibly TRBD1 (6 bases). Germline lookup yields CDR1 MNHEY and CDR2 SMNVEV (reference sequence). This CDR3 spans 13 amino acids. Trimming removed 7 bases at V and 2 bases at J, with 9 bases between. CDR3 region: CASTRTAYNEQFF. The CDR3 DNA sequence: TGTGCCAGCACCCGGACAGCCTACAATGAGCAGTTCTTC.

This sequence joins TRBV9 and TRBJ1-2, with D perhaps matching TRBD1 (5 bases). CDR1 and CDR2 (germline): SGDLS, YYNGEE. Deletions cut 4 bases from V and 5 bases from J, with 15 bases between. The length of the CDR3 is 14 residues. CDR3 nucleotides: TGTGCCAGCAGCTCCTCCGGGACGGTATATGGCTACACCTTC. Protein sequence: CASSSSGTVYGYTF.

The V gene is TRBV29-1, the J gene TRBJ2-1; D is possibly TRBD2 (6 bases). Trimming left V 6 bases short and J 4 bases short, with 10 bases between. Germline CDR1 is SQVTM and CDR2 is ANQGSEA. CDR3 length equals 12 residues. The CDR3, as DNA: TGCAGCGTCGGGACTTTTTACAATGAGCAGTTCTTC. It encodes CSVGTFYNEQFF.

The chain recombines TRBV13 with TRBJ2-2, with 9 bases matching TRBD2. Germline trimming cut 4 bases from V and 2 bases from J; bases unmatched to any gene: 5. Germline CDR1 is PRHDT and CDR2 is FYEKMQ (reference sequence). The CDR3 totals 16 residues. The CDR3 DNA reads as TGTGCCAGCAGCTCCTGGCGGGAGGGCAACACCGGGGAGCTGTTTTTT. It encodes CASSSWREGNTGELFF.

The chain recombines TRBV4-1 with TRBJ1-1; perhaps TRBD1 as D (6 bases). Per the germline V gene, CDR1 is MGHRA and CDR2 is YSYEKL. The CDR3 has 16 amino acids. Trimming removed 0 bases at V and 7 bases at J, with 18 bases between. The CDR3 loop reads CASSQDPGVLGFEAFF. Here the CDR3 DNA reads TGCGCCAGCAGCCAAGATCCAGGGGTGCTGGGGTTTGAAGCTTTCTTT.

The V gene is TRBV6-1, the J gene TRBJ1-3, with D unclear. CDR3 length equals 16 residues. CDR1 MNHNS and CDR2 SASEGT come from the germline V gene. The V and J ends lost 1 base and 0 bases respectively, with 10 bases between them. CDR3 in DNA: TGTGCCAGCAGTGAAGGCGGGGAATTCTCTGGAAACACCATATATTTT. Protein product: CASSEGGEFSGNTIYF.

This sequence joins TRBV6-5 and TRBJ1-5, with TRBD1 identical over 10 bases. Losses at the gene ends were 5 bases for V and 7 bases for J; bases not matched to a gene: 5. CDR3 length equals 14 residues. Germline CDR1 MNHEY, CDR2 SVGAGI. The CDR3 DNA is TGTGCCAGCAGTCAAAGACAGGGGGCCCAGCCCCAGCATTTT. Translation: CASSQRQGAQPQHF.

The V and J genes are TRBV15 and TRBJ2-1; 8 bases are shared with TRBD1. The CDR3 is 14 amino acids. The germline gives CDR1 LNHNV, CDR2 YYDKDF (reference sequence). J was trimmed by 7 bases and V by 5 bases; bases with no gene match: 7. The CDR3: CATSAEGQANEQFF. The CDR3, as DNA: TGTGCCACCAGCGCCGAGGGACAGGCGAATGAGCAGTTCTTC.

Only a few counts were recorded for this clone. The same CDR3 can be traced to other DNA sequences in this sample. The chain carries TRBV9 and TRBJ2-7; D may be TRBD1 or TRBD2 (5 bases each). V was clipped by 0 bases and J by 4 bases, with 5 bases between them. The CDR3 loop spans 12 amino acids. Germline CDR1 is SGDLS and CDR2 is YYNGEE. CDR3 nucleotides: TGTGCCAGCAGCGTAGGGGGGTACGAGCAGTACTTC. This gives the protein CASSVGGYEQYF.

The V call is TRBV6-5, the J call TRBJ2-2; tentatively, D is TRBD1 or TRBD2 (5 bases each). This CDR3 spans 13 amino acids. Germline V gene lookup returns CDR1 MNHEY and CDR2 SVGAGI. V lost 6 bases and J lost 4, with 9 bases in between. The CDR3 sequence: CASSKGTTGELFF. The CDR3 DNA is TGTGCCAGCAGCAAAGGGACCACCGGGGAGCTGTTTTTT.